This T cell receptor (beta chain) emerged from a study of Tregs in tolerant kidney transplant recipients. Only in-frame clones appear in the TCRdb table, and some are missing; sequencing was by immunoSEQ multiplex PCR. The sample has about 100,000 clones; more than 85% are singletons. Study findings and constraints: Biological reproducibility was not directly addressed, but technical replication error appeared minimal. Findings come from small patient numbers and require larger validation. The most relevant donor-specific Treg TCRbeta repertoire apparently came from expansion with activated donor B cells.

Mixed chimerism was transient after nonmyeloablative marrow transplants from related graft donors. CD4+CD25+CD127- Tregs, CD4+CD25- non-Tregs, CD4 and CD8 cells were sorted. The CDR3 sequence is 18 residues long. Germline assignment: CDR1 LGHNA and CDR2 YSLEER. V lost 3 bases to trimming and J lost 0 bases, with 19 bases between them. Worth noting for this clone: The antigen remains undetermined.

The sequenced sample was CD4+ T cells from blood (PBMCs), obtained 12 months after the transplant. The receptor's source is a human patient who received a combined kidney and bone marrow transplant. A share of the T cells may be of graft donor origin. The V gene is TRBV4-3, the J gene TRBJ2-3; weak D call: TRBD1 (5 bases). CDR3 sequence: CASSQEPVTDTSTDTQYF. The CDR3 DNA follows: TGCGCCAGCAGCCAGGAACCAGTGACAGATACTAGCACAGATACGCAGTATTTT.